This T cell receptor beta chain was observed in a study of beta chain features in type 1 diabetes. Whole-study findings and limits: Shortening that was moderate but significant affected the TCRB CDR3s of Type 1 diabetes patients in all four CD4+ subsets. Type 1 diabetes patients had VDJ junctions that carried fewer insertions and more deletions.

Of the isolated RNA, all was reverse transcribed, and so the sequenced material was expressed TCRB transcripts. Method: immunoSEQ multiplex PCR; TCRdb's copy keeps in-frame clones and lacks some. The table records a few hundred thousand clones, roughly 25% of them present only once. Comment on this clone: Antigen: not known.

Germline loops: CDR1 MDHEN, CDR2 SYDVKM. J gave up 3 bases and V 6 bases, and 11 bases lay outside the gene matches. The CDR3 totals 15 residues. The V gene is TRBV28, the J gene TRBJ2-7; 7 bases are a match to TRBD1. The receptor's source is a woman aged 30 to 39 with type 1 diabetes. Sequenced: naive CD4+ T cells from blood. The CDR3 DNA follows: TGTGCCAGCAGGTCCGGGACAGCAGCATTCTACGAGCAGTACTTC. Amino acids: CASRSGTAAFYEQYF.